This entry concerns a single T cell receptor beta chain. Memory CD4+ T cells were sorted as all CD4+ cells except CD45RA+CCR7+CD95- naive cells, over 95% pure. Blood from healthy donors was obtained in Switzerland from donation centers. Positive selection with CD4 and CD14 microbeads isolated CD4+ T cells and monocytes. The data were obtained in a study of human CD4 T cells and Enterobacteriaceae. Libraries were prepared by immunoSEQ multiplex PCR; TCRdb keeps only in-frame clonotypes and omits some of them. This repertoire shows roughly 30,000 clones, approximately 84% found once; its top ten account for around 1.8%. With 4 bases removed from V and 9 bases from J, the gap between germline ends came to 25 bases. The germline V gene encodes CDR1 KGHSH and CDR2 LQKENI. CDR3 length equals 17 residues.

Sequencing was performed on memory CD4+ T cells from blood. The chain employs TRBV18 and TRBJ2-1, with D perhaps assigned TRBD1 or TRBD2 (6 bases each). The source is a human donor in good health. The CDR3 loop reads CASSLLSGADPLGEQFF. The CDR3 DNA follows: TGTGCCAGCTCACTCCTGTCGGGGGCCGATCCGTTGGGTGAGCAGTTCTTC.